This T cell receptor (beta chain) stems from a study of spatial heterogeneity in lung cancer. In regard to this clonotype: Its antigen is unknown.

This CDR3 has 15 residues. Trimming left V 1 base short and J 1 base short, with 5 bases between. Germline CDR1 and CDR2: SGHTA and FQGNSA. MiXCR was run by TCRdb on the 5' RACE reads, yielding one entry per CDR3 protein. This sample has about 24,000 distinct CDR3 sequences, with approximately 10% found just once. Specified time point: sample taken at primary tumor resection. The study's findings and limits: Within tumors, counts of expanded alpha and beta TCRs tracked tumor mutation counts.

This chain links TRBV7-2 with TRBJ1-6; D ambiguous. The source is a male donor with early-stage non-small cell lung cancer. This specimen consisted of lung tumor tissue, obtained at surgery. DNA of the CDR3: TGTGCCAGCAGCTTAGGGTGGTCCTATAATTCACCCCTCCACTTT. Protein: CASSLGWSYNSPLHF.